This T cell receptor beta chain was retrieved from a study of graft-versus-host responses after intestinal transplantation. In the study overall: Each patient got anti-thymocyte globulin induction, then tacrolimus and steroids for roughly 3 years.

Data came from immunoSEQ multiplex PCR; TCRdb stores just in-frame clones and leaves some out. The sample shows around 120,000 clones, approximately 90% of them seen only once. Findings and limits, study-wide: Early post-transplant declines in HvG were associated with peak levels of circulating GvH clones. Allografts carried high graft-versus-host to host-versus-graft clonal ratios in patients having graft-donor T cell macrochimerism. Among recipient marrow samples, GvH clones were found; some appeared first in ileum or blood.

V was cut by 6 bases and J by 7 bases, with 16 bases left in between. CDR1 and CDR2 (germline): SNHLY, FYNNEI. CDR3 size: 15 residues. This clone was counted a few times. Its antigen is not identified. The rearrangement uses TRBV2 and TRBJ1-6; the D gene is possibly TRBD1 (6 bases). Sample: unstimulated CD4+ T cells sorted from spleen or lymph node cells, taken before intestinal transplant. The sequence derives from a human donor who received an intestinal transplant. The CDR3 DNA sequence: TGTGCCAGCAGATTTTCAGGGGTAGGGAATTCACCCCTCCACTTT. It is translated as CASRFSGVGNSPLHF.